What follows are 15 T cell receptor beta chains derived from one specimen sequenced in a study of immune heterogeneity within non-small cell lung tumors. Multiplex PCR relied on 32 V and 13 J primers to amplify TCR beta CDR3. TCRdb itself ran the multiplex PCR reads through MiXCR, one entry per CDR3 protein. The top ten clones hold 3% to 4.5% of a sample with around 11,000 distinct CDR3 sequences, more than 15% of them seen once. Template came from bulk tumor genomic DNA, at around 630 ng per sample. Multiple biopsies spaced far apart were taken from each primary tumor during surgery. Enrolled patients presented with newly diagnosed, previously untreated non-small cell lung cancer and underwent curative surgery. The sample taken for sequencing was lung tumor tissue. The receptors were sampled from a man aged 60 to 75 with non-small cell lung cancer.

This clonotype is classed as medium-sized. V is TRBV6-4 and J is TRBJ2-6, with a possible D match to TRBD1 (6 bases). This CDR3 spans 14 amino acids. V dropped 4 bases and J dropped 4 bases, with 8 bases sitting between them. The germline V gene encodes CDR1 MRHNA and CDR2 SNTAGT. The CDR3 reads CASSGGPGANVLTF. The CDR3 DNA reads as TGTGCCAGCAGTGGGGGGCCAGGGGCCAACGTCCTGACTTTC.

As regards this clonotype: Given a much more abundant clone one base away, this may be a read error. The V call is TRBV18, the J call TRBJ2-1; the D gene is possibly TRBD2 (5 bases). Germline CDR1 reads KGHSH; CDR2 reads LQKENI. There are 16 residues in the CDR3. DNA for the CDR3: TGTGCCAGCTCACCACAGGCTAGCCTCTCCTACAATGAGCGGTTCTTC. It specifies CASSPQASLSYNERFF.

Concerning this clonotype itself: Since a much larger clone is just one base distant, this may be a read error. The rearrangement uses TRBV6-5 and TRBJ1-2; D unclear. The germline gives CDR1 MNHEY, CDR2 SVGAGI. This CDR3 is built from 15 residues. CDR3 amino acids: CAISYSGFDNSGYTF. CDR3 nucleotide sequence: TGTGCCATCAGTTACTCTGGTTTTGATAACAGTGGCTACACCTTC.

This clonotype was detected a few times. The chain joins TRBV9 to TRBJ1-1; D is perhaps TRBD1 (5 bases). CDR3 length: 14 amino acids. Trimming took 2 bases from V and 4 from J, leaving 12 bases between them. The germline gives CDR1 SGDLS, CDR2 YYNGEE. The DNA of the CDR3 is TGTGCCAGCAGCGTGGGGGGGGGTCGCACTGAAGCTTTCTTT. It is translated as CASSVGGGRTEAFF.

V usage is TRBV28 and J usage is TRBJ1-1; weak D call: TRBD1 (5 bases). The V gene's germline CDR1 is MDHEN and CDR2 SYDVKM. Trimming left V 6 bases short and J 0 bases short, with 11 bases between. The CDR3 extends over 14 amino acids. This CDR3 reads CASSTGTVNTEAFF. In nucleotides, the CDR3 is TGTGCCAGCAGCACCGGGACTGTGAACACTGAAGCTTTCTTT.

This clonotype was picked up a small number of times. The rearrangement uses TRBV27 and TRBJ1-5, with no clear D. The germline gives CDR1 MNHEY, CDR2 SMNVEV (reference sequence). Trimming took off 3 bases at V and 8 bases at J, with 17 bases between the two ends. The CDR3 spans 15 residues. The CDR3 nucleotides are TGTGCCAGCAGTTTGAACCCCCTGGGCGGAGAGCCCCAGCATTTT. Translating gives CASSLNPLGGEPQHF.

About this clonotype itself: A much larger clone differs by one base, so this may be a read error. As DNA, the CDR3 is TGTGCCAGCAATGAGGGTGGGCTAGCGGTTATCTCCTACGAGCAGTACTTC. It is translated as CASNEGGLAVISYEQYF. This chain connects TRBV25-1 to TRBJ2-7, with 7 bases lining up with TRBD2. The CDR3 spans 17 residues. Looked up from germline, CDR1 is MGHDK and CDR2 is SYGVNS. J lost 0 bases, V lost 7 bases, and 15 bases had no gene match.

This clonotype was seen more than once but under ten times. V and J are TRBV19 and TRBJ2-3; 8 bases agree with TRBD2. The germline V gene has CDR1 LNHDA and CDR2 SQIVND (reference sequence). This CDR3 has 13 residues. V shed 9 bases and J 0 bases; nucleotides not matched to a gene: 2. CDR3 in DNA: TGTGCCAGCGGGAGGGTTAGCACAGATACGCAGTATTTT. It specifies CASGRVSTDTQYF.

In its sample, this clonotype ranks as medium-sized. The gene calls are TRBV5-1 and TRBJ2-1; 10 bases agree with TRBD2. J lost 2 bases, V lost 4 bases, and 3 bases had no gene match. This CDR3 is 15 amino acids long. Germline lookup yields CDR1 SGHRS and CDR2 YFSETQ. The CDR3 reads CASSAGLAPYNEQFF. In DNA, the CDR3 is TGCGCCAGCAGCGCGGGACTAGCGCCCTACAATGAGCAGTTCTTC.

This clonotype is medium-sized by share. The genes are TRBV19 and TRBJ2-7; maybe TRBD1 (6 bases). V shed 1 base and J shed 3 bases, with 10 bases lying between them. Germline V gives CDR1 LNHDA, CDR2 SQIVND (reference sequence). There are 14 residues in the CDR3. CDR3 amino acids: CASSIGWDNYEQYF. CDR3 DNA sequence: TGTGCCAGTAGTATAGGTTGGGACAACTACGAGCAGTACTTC.

By sample share, this clonotype is medium-sized (0.01 to 0.1%). This chain connects TRBV6-1 to TRBJ1-1; D is perhaps TRBD1 (5 bases). V lost 9 bases and J lost 4, with 15 bases in between. The CDR3 extends over 13 amino acids. CDR1 is MNHNS, CDR2 SASEGT, per germline. The CDR3 reads CASLWGRGTEAFF. DNA for the CDR3: TGTGCCAGTTTGTGGGGACGGGGCACTGAAGCTTTCTTT.

The sample holds a few counts of this clonotype. The chain combines TRBV19 with TRBJ1-2; D is unresolved. V was trimmed by 2 bases and J by 3 bases, leaving 10 bases between them. CDR3 length equals 14 residues. The V gene's germline CDR1 is LNHDA and CDR2 SQIVND (reference sequence). CDR3 protein: CASSILGRDYGYTF. CDR3 bases: TGTGCCAGTAGTATATTGGGCCGGGACTATGGCTACACCTTC.

About this clonotype itself: A much larger clone lies a single base off, so this may be a read error. The chain couples TRBV2 to TRBJ1-5; 11 positions agree with TRBD1. J gave up 4 bases and V 10 bases, and 9 bases lay outside the gene matches. The CDR3 spans 15 residues. Germline CDR1 reads SNHLY; CDR2 reads FYNNEI. The CDR3, as DNA: TGTGCCAACACCGCGGACAGGGGGCGAAATCAGCCCCAGCATTTT. Amino acids: CANTADRGRNQPQHF.

V is TRBV20-1 and J is TRBJ1-1, with TRBD1 as a possible D gene (6 bases). Trimming removed 3 bases from V and 5 bases from J, with 19 bases in between. The CDR3 runs to 15 residues. Germline CDR1 is DFQATT and CDR2 is SNEGSKA (reference sequence). CDR3 sequence: CSARPRTALRTEAFF. CDR3 DNA: TGCAGTGCTAGGCCGAGGACAGCGCTCAGGACTGAAGCTTTCTTT.

This clonotype qualifies as medium-sized. The J gene is TRBJ1-5, the V gene TRBV28, with D maybe TRBD1 (5 bases). The V gene's germline CDR1 is MDHEN and CDR2 SYDVKM. The V and J ends lost 3 bases and 6 bases respectively, with 15 bases between them. The CDR3 is made up of 15 amino acids. The CDR3 protein is CASSFPGVRGQPQHF. As DNA, the CDR3 is TGTGCCAGCAGTTTTCCGGGGGTCCGAGGTCAGCCCCAGCATTTT.